This TCR beta chain was captured in a study of T cell changes during pregnancy in multiple sclerosis. Profiled with immunoSEQ multiplex PCR; TCRdb holds only in-frame clones, not every one. In the table there are approximately 40,000 clones, roughly 87% of which are singletons. Trimming stripped 0 bases from V and 6 bases from J, with 19 bases between. The CDR3 contains 16 residues. Germline CDR1 reads SGHRS; CDR2 reads YFSETQ. The sequencing here drew on CD4+ T cells from peripheral blood mononuclear cells, taken in the first trimester of pregnancy. V gene TRBV5-1 combines with J gene TRBJ2-7; tentatively, D is TRBD1 (6 bases). This receptor was obtained from a female donor with multiple sclerosis, enrolled in a pregnancy study. For the CDR3, the DNA is TGCGCCAGCAGCTTGGGGTTGACAGGTTTGACCCGCGAGCAGTACTTC. Residues: CASSLGLTGLTREQYF.